These T cell receptor beta chains were read from a single sample in a study of STAT5B mutations in CD4+ large granular lymphocyte leukemia. The data were produced by immunoSEQ multiplex PCR, yet TCRdb's version contains in-frame clones alone and is incomplete. Among about 45,000 clones listed, just over 85% were seen once. Sequenced: CD4+ T cells from blood buffy coats. Receptor source: a human donor in good health. CDR3s include the opening cysteine and the closing phenylalanine or tryptophan. A D gene is named only where the DNA matches it firmly. The listing skips clone size in some rows; elsewhere it reads once, few, many or a size class.

clone_size	d_call	v_call	cdr3_aa
.	TRBD2	TRBV2	CASSEVGTSGRDTQYF
.	.	TRBV19	CASSPREIPDGYTF
few	TRBD1	TRBV30	CAWNLGQDYTF
.	TRBD1	TRBV2	CASSESQTGLSYEQYF
few	.	TRBV28	CASIEQGTTEAFF
.	.	TRBV7-2	CASSLNGDINTEAFF
.	.	TRBV30	CAWSVGMLSSGNTIYF
.	.	TRBV27	CASSPRLPKETEYF
.	TRBD1	TRBV4-3	CASSHSGTGETYGYTF
.	TRBD1	TRBV7-3	CASSLTHRGASPGANVLTF
.	.	TRBV11-3	CASSPQGEGIQYF
.	TRBD2	TRBV2	CASRGGRAVNEQFF
.	.	TRBV11-2	CASSLVRTEAFF
once	TRBD2	TRBV7-8	CASSLVPLGMGGSVDTQYF
once	.	TRBV2	CASSTRLQETQYF
.	TRBD2	TRBV5-1	CASSLGSSGTSGTNEQFF
.	.	TRBV7-2	CASSPGPETQYF
.	.	TRBV28	CASSSGFLGYTF
.	TRBD1	TRBV29-1	CSTQTGRYVNEAFF
.	TRBD2	TRBV5-6	CASRGLAGGYEQFF
.	.	TRBV20-1	CSVRGGNEQYF
.	TRBD1	TRBV11-2	CASSLQGASGNTIYF
.	.	TRBV6-5	CASSYRDTSYEQYF
.	.	TRBV5-6	CASSLGSGRGPDTQYF
.	.	TRBV21-1	CASSQQTANTGELFF
.	.	TRBV28	CASSLWGEYYGYTF
.	.	TRBV12-5	CASGWGGTDTQYF
.	.	TRBV6-6	CASTGPPGNEQFF
.	.	TRBV4-3	CASSQDPQGGTEAFF
.	TRBD1	TRBV6-1	CASSVEGTDAYEQYF
.	TRBD2	TRBV9	CASSARLAREEQFF
.	.	TRBV2	CASRENRVGQYF
once	.	TRBV19	CASSIHGIESLANYGYTF
.	TRBD1	TRBV5-5	CASSLTGVAGTEAFF
.	TRBD1	TRBV27	CASSLKDRGEATEAFF
once	.	TRBV29-1	CSVGGGPGLAGHQETQYF
.	TRBD1	TRBV29-1	CSVEDWTGGREKLFF
.	TRBD1	TRBV7-8	CASSPTGGTGSSYNEQFF
.	.	TRBV12-5	CASGPVSGNTIYF
.	TRBD2	TRBV5-1	CASRSWGAGGLDEQFF
.	.	TRBV27	CASSYTSNYGYTF
.	TRBD2	TRBV11-2	CASSLRRAGDEQFF
few	.	TRBV7-9	CASSFGSSSTDTQYF
.	.	TRBV27	CASGITKTQYF
.	.	TRBV5-4	CASSQGGDRSGNTIYF
.	.	TRBV4-2	CASSRDRGGGTDTQYF
.	TRBD1	TRBV19	CASGGQGWDQPQHF
few	TRBD2	TRBV7-3	CASSLTGTSGFNEQFF
.	TRBD2	TRBV11-3	CASSLGDTSGTGELFF
.	TRBD1	TRBV9	CASSVGEGAAAEAFF